In its sample, the clone carrying this TCR beta chain was seen a few times. The antigen is not known. This sample is part of a study of T cell repertoires in cytomegalovirus infection. In the study overall: HLA-B-restricted CMV epitopes that are well studied, plus recently identified HLA-C-restricted ones, were used by the study. It was the public TCR beta signatures that indicated both CMV infection and matching HLA type. General observations from the study: Within the response measured ex vivo, HLA-C-restricted CMV-specific TCR beta clonotypes were dominant. Cumulative frequency of public TCR beta families picked out carriers of CMV plus the relevant HLA.

TCRdb analysed the reads with MiXCR anew, one entry per CDR3 protein. The sample consists of a few hundred thousand distinct CDR3 sequences, under 45% of them appearing once. The V gene end was trimmed by 5 bases and the J gene end by 2 bases; junction bases not matched to a gene: 14. This CDR3 comprises 17 residues. From germline, CDR1 is SGHVS and CDR2 FQNEAQ. V usage is TRBV7-8 and J usage is TRBJ1-1, with TRBD1 matching over 7 bases. The receptor's source is a human donor in good health (CMV status not recorded). Some clones in this sample may be carry-over from other donors' samples. The sample here was cultured PBMCs, taken from culture after CMV antigen stimulation. Written as DNA, the CDR3 is TGTGCCAGCAGCGTAAAAAGGACAGGAGACAGAAACACTGAAGCTTTCTTT. Its translation: CASSVKRTGDRNTEAFF.